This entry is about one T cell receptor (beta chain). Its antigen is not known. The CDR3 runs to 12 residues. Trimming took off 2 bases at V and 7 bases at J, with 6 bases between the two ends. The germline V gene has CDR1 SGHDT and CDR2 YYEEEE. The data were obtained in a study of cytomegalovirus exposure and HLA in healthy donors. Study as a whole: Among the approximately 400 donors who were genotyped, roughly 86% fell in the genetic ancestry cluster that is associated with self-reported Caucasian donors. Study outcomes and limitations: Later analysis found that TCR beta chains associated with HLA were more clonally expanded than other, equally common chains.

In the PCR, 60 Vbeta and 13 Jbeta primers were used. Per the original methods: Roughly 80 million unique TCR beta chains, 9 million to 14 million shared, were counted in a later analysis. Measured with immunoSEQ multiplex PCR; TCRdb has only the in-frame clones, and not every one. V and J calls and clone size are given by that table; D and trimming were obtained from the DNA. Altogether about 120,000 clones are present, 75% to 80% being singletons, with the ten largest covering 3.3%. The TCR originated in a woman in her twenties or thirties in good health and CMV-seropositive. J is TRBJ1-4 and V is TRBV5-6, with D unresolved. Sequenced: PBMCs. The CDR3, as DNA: TGTGCCAGCAGCTTCGAGCGTGAAAAACTGTTTTTT. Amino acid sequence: CASSFEREKLFF.